The present T cell receptor beta chain was sequenced within a study of technical replicates of blood from a handful of donors. TCRdb's table, derived via immunoSEQ multiplex PCR, lists solely in-frame clones and lacks some. The table has over 65,000 clones, 95% to 98% seen once. Germline CDR1 and CDR2: LNHDA and SQIVND (reference sequence). Unmatched junction bases numbered 8, after V lost 4 bases and J lost 5 bases. This CDR3 is 15 amino acids long. What was sequenced was T cells isolated from PBMCs. V usage is TRBV19 and J usage is TRBJ2-3; 8 bases align to TRBD2. The sequence was collected from a human donor in good health. The CDR3 DNA follows: TGTGCCAGTAGTACATCCGGGACTAGTAGAGATACGCAGTATTTT. Encoded protein: CASSTSGTSRDTQYF.